Each of the 17 T cell receptor beta chains below was sequenced from the same sample in a study of circulating and synovial CD4+ cells in juvenile arthritis. TCRdb keeps only in-frame clones here, not all; method: immunoSEQ multiplex PCR. Of about 30,000 clones in the sample, around 93% were seen once. Sequences were obtained from CD4+ T cells from blood. The receptors here all came from a human donor with juvenile idiopathic arthritis.

A single count supports this clone. The gene calls are TRBV13 and TRBJ2-5; 8 bases line up with TRBD2. J was trimmed by 2 bases and V by 5 bases; bases with no gene match: 4. In germline, CDR1 is PRHDT, CDR2 FYEKMQ (reference sequence). CDR3 length equals 14 residues. DNA for the CDR3: TGTGCCAGCAGCCCACTAGCGGAGCAAGAGACCCAGTACTTC. It codes for CASSPLAEQETQYF.

The rearrangement uses TRBV15 and TRBJ2-3, with 7 bases aligning to TRBD1. The CDR3 consists of 15 residues. V lost 3 bases, J lost 1 base, and 4 bases stayed unmatched. Germline CDR1 is LNHNV and CDR2 is YYDKDF (reference sequence). The CDR3 DNA follows: TGTGCCACCAGCAGGGACAGGACTCGCACAGATACGCAGTATTTT. Translated, it gives CATSRDRTRTDTQYF.

This chain joins TRBV4-2 and TRBJ1-2; tentative D call: TRBD1 (6 bases). The CDR3 consists of 14 residues. In germline, CDR1 is LGHNA, CDR2 YNFKEQ. V was cut by 1 base and J by 2 bases, with 8 bases left in between. This CDR3 is CASSQGTENYGYTF. In DNA, the CDR3 is TGTGCCAGCAGCCAAGGGACAGAGAACTATGGCTACACCTTC.

The CDR3 sequence: CASRPGRAQPQHF. DNA for the CDR3: TGTGCCAGCAGGCCTGGCAGGGCTCAGCCCCAGCATTTT. The chain uses TRBV2 and TRBJ1-5, with D possibly matching TRBD1 (5 bases). Between the trimmed V and J ends, which lost 6 bases and 6 bases, there was a span of 12 bases. The CDR3 is made up of 13 amino acids. Germline-derived CDR1 and CDR2 are SNHLY and FYNNEI. Full variable domain (remainder filled in from reference TRBV2 and TRBJ1-5): EPEVTQTPSHQVTQMGQEVILRCVPISNHLYFYWYRQILGQKVEFLVSFYNNEISEKSEIFDDQFSVERPDGSNFTLKIRSTKLEDSAMYFCASRPGRAQPQHFGDGTRLSIL.

The V gene is TRBV4-2, the J gene TRBJ1-1, with D unresolved. This CDR3 is 14 amino acids long. V lost 4 bases to trimming and J lost 1 base, with 10 bases between them. Per germline, CDR1 LGHNA and CDR2 YNFKEQ. The CDR3: CASSRETPNTEAFF. The CDR3 bases are TGTGCCAGCAGCCGAGAGACACCGAACACTGAAGCTTTCTTT.

The DNA for the CDR3 is TGTGCCAGTAGTGAATCGGGCTTAAGGACTGAGCAGTACTTC. Its translation: CASSESGLRTEQYF. The V call is TRBV19, the J call TRBJ2-7; D is perhaps TRBD2 (5 bases). Between the trimmed V and J ends, which lost 5 bases and 7 bases, there was a span of 18 bases. The CDR3 is 14 amino acids. CDR1 and CDR2 (germline): LNHDA, SQIVND (reference sequence).

The chain combines TRBV28 with TRBJ2-7, with 7 bases lining up with TRBD1. Germline V CDR1 and CDR2: MDHEN, SYDVKM. V lost 2 bases to trimming and J lost 1 base; unmatched junction nucleotides: 2. The CDR3 loop spans 14 amino acids. CDR3 nucleotides: TGTGCCAGCAGTTTAGACAGGGTGTCCTACGAGCAGTACTTC. Translated: CASSLDRVSYEQYF.

V is TRBV19 and J is TRBJ2-5; D gene ambiguous. The ends were cut back, 3 bases at V and 2 bases at J, with 7 bases in the middle. The CDR3 extends over 13 amino acids. CDR1 is LNHDA, CDR2 SQIVND, per germline (reference sequence). CDR3 protein: CASSIRLQETQYF. For the CDR3, the DNA is TGTGCCAGTAGTATCCGGTTACAAGAGACCCAGTACTTC. Supplemented by reference TRBV19 and TRBJ2-5, the full variable domain reads DGGITQSPKYLFRKEGQNVTLSCEQNLNHDAMYWYRQDPGQGLRLIYYSQIVNDFQKGDIAEGYSVSREKKESFPLTVTSAQKNPTAFYLCASSIRLQETQYFGPGTRLLVL.

The chain is built from TRBV28 and TRBJ2-1, with D possibly matching TRBD2 (7 bases). This CDR3 is built from 12 residues. Germline CDR1 reads MDHEN; CDR2 reads SYDVKM. V shed 7 bases and J shed 7 bases, with 11 bases lying between them. The CDR3 here is CASIQGGNEQFF. CDR3 nucleotides: TGTGCCAGCATACAGGGAGGGAATGAGCAGTTCTTC.

The chain joins TRBV5-1 to TRBJ1-2; D perhaps matches TRBD1 (6 bases). V dropped 3 bases and J dropped 8 bases, with 20 bases sitting between them. This CDR3 spans 15 amino acids. CDR1 SGHRS and CDR2 YFSETQ come from the germline V gene. The CDR3 loop reads CASSSSVSGGGGYTF. CDR3 in DNA: TGCGCCAGCAGCTCCAGCGTTTCGGGGGGCGGCGGCTACACCTTC.

V usage is TRBV5-1 and J usage is TRBJ2-7; 7 positions agree with TRBD1. The V and J ends lost 4 bases and 6 bases, in that order; junction bases with no gene match: 10. The length of the CDR3 is 14 residues. In germline, CDR1 is SGHRS, CDR2 YFSETQ. CDR3 sequence (DNA): TGCGCCAGCAGCACCCTTGGACAGGAGAGCGAGCAGTACTTC. It is translated as CASSTLGQESEQYF.

The J gene is TRBJ1-2, the V gene TRBV4-1, with D maybe TRBD1 (5 bases). Trimming shortened V by 0 bases and J by 4 bases, and 12 bases separated the two germline ends. Germline V lookup: CDR1 MGHRA, CDR2 YSYEKL. The CDR3 spans 15 residues. The CDR3 DNA reads as TGCGCCAGCAGCCAAGATCAGGGTGAGATCTATGGCTACACCTTC. Its protein product is CASSQDQGEIYGYTF.

This clone was detected once. The chain links TRBV18 to TRBJ1-1; D remains ambiguous. Trimming removed 2 bases from V and 4 bases from J, with 17 bases in between. This CDR3 contains 16 residues. CDR1 is KGHSH and CDR2 is LQKENI in the germline V gene. DNA for the CDR3: TGTGCCAGCTCACCATCCGACACGTCATTGGGCACTGAAGCTTTCTTT. This gives the protein CASSPSDTSLGTEAFF. The variable domain in full, with the rest retrieved from reference TRBV18 and TRBJ1-1, is NAGVMQNPRHLVRRRGQEARLRCSPMKGHSHVYWYRQLPEEGLKFMVYLQKENIIDESGMPKERFSAEFPKEGPSILRIQQVVRGDSAAYFCASSPSDTSLGTEAFFGQGTRLTVV.

V usage is TRBV9 and J usage is TRBJ1-3, with TRBD1 as a possible D gene (6 bases). In germline, CDR1 is SGDLS, CDR2 YYNGEE. V dropped 2 bases and J dropped 0 bases, with 15 bases sitting between them. The CDR3 spans 17 residues. The DNA for the CDR3 is TGTGCCAGCAGCGTCACTCAACAGGGAAACTCTGGAAACACCATATATTTT. Translated, it gives CASSVTQQGNSGNTIYF.

The chain joins TRBV2 to TRBJ2-6, with unresolved D. The CDR3 is made up of 16 amino acids. CDR1 is SNHLY, CDR2 FYNNEI, per germline. Trimming removed 8 bases at V and 2 bases at J, with 16 bases between. CDR3 sequence reads: CASCRGFEAGANVLTF. DNA of the CDR3: TGTGCCAGCTGCCGCGGTTTTGAGGCTGGGGCCAACGTCCTGACTTTC.

This chain connects TRBV28 to TRBJ2-5; the D gene is possibly TRBD2 (5 bases). V lost 5 bases and J 5 bases, leaving 15 bases between the germline ends. CDR1 and CDR2 (germline): MDHEN, SYDVKM. This CDR3 has 14 amino acids. The CDR3 sequence is CASSPRGREETQYF. CDR3 nucleotides: TGTGCCAGCAGTCCTCGGGGAAGGGAGGAGACCCAGTACTTC.

The rearrangement joins TRBV4-1 to TRBJ1-4; D perhaps matches TRBD1 (6 bases). The germline CDR1 and CDR2 sequences are MGHRA and YSYEKL. Trimming stripped 6 bases from V and 3 bases from J, with 14 bases between. The CDR3 is made up of 15 amino acids. CDR3 amino acids: CASSRPGQANEKLFF. DNA for the CDR3: TGCGCCAGCAGTAGACCGGGACAAGCTAATGAAAAACTGTTTTTT.